These 12 T cell receptor beta chains originate from one sample sequenced in a study of neurological immune-mediated disorders. TCRdb ran MiXCR on the 5' RACE reads and lists one entry per CDR3 protein. The table lists about 60,000 distinct CDR3 sequences, 4% to 5.5% of them singletons. The sample taken for sequencing was PBMCs. The source of these receptors is a man in his forties or fifties with multiple sclerosis.

This clonotype was recorded at least ten times. The genes are TRBV5-1 and TRBJ1-4, with D perhaps matching TRBD1 (5 bases). Trimming stripped 4 bases from V and 6 bases from J, with 16 bases between. The germline V gene encodes CDR1 SGHRS and CDR2 YFSETQ. The CDR3 covers 15 residues. CDR3 sequence: CASSTAGREDEKLFF. Written as DNA, the CDR3 is TGCGCCAGCAGCACGGCGGGACGGGAGGATGAAAAACTGTTTTTT.

The genes are TRBV18 and TRBJ2-7; tentatively, D is TRBD2 (5 bases). CDR3 size: 14 residues. Trimming took off 4 bases at V and 4 bases at J, with 14 bases between the two ends. CDR1 KGHSH and CDR2 LQKENI come from the germline V gene. Written as DNA, the CDR3 is TGTGCCAGCTCACAACGGACCCGCGGGTACGAGCAGTACTTC. The encoded protein is CASSQRTRGYEQYF.

In its sample, this clonotype was seen many times. This chain connects TRBV15 to TRBJ1-1, with D unresolved. This CDR3 contains 12 residues. Germline V gene sequence: CDR1 LNHNV, CDR2 YYDKDF (reference sequence). Trimming took off 7 bases at V and 5 bases at J, with 11 bases between the two ends. DNA of the CDR3: TGTGCCACCACCCAAGGTGGGACTGAAGCTTTCTTT. Protein: CATTQGGTEAFF.

This clonotype appeared many times. The chain uses TRBV28 and TRBJ1-1; a weak D match, TRBD1 (6 bases). Per the germline V gene, CDR1 is MDHEN and CDR2 is SYDVKM. V dropped 5 bases and J dropped 5 bases, with 15 bases sitting between them. This CDR3 has 14 residues. The CDR3 region is CASSPWTATTEAFF. CDR3 in DNA: TGTGCCAGCAGTCCATGGACAGCGACGACTGAAGCTTTCTTT.

This clonotype has more than one count but fewer than ten. A much larger clone sits a single nucleotide away, making a read error possible. This sequence joins TRBV7-9 and TRBJ2-7; D may correspond to TRBD1 or TRBD2 (5 bases each). Per the germline V gene, CDR1 is SEHNR and CDR2 is FQNEAQ (reference sequence). The CDR3 has 15 amino acids. The CDR3 is CANSSARDGTYEQYF. The CDR3 DNA reads TGTGCCAACAGCTCAGCCCGGGACGGTACCTACGAGCAGTACTTC. The full variable domain, completed using reference TRBV7-9 and TRBJ2-7, is DTGVSQNPRHKITKRGQNVTFRCDPISEHNRLYWYRQTLGQGPEFLTYFQNEAQLEKSRLLSDRFSAERPKGSFSTLEIQRTEQGDSAMYLCANSSARDGTYEQYFGPGTRLTVT.

There are many counts of this clonotype. This chain links TRBV6-6 with TRBJ2-1; TRBD2 agrees at 15 bases. This CDR3 is 16 amino acids long. Germline V gene lookup returns CDR1 MNHNY and CDR2 SVGAGI (reference sequence). The V segment lost 6 bases and the J segment 6 bases; nucleotides outside the gene matches: 6. The CDR3 loop reads CASRTGLAGGFNEQFF. As DNA, the CDR3 is TGTGCCAGCAGGACGGGACTAGCGGGGGGATTCAATGAGCAGTTCTTC.

This clonotype showed up many times. This chain links TRBV7-3 with TRBJ2-3; possibly TRBD2 for D (5 bases). The V gene's germline CDR1 is SGHTA and CDR2 FQGTGA. The CDR3 has 14 amino acids. The V and J ends lost 5 bases and 4 bases respectively, with 13 bases between them. CDR3 sequence reads: CASSHGGPADTQYF. CDR3 DNA sequence: TGTGCCAGCAGCCACGGAGGTCCCGCAGATACGCAGTATTTT.

This clonotype was observed many times. The V gene is TRBV7-9, the J gene TRBJ2-5; D uncertain. Trimming took 0 bases from V and 2 from J, leaving 10 bases between them. Germline assignment: CDR1 SEHNR and CDR2 FQNEAQ (reference sequence). This CDR3 is 15 amino acids long. The DNA for the CDR3 is TGTGCCAGCAGCTTAGCGAGAGGCAGGCAAGAGACCCAGTACTTC. This gives the protein CASSLARGRQETQYF.

This clonotype has a count of ten or more. The genes are TRBV20-1 and TRBJ1-2; TRBD1 aligns across 8 bases. V lost 5 bases and J lost 6; bases outside the gene matches: 14. The CDR3 sequence is 15 residues long. Germline CDR1 DFQATT, CDR2 SNEGSKA (reference sequence). The CDR3 bases are TGCAGTGCTCCCCACCAGACAGGGGAGGTGGATGGCTACACCTTC. Protein sequence: CSAPHQTGEVDGYTF.

This clonotype appeared many times. The V and J genes are TRBV6-6 and TRBJ2-3, with 9 bases matching TRBD2. The length of the CDR3 is 16 residues. The ends lost 7 bases at V and 3 bases at J; junction bases unmatched: 11. Germline CDR1 MNHNY, CDR2 SVGAGI (reference sequence). CDR3: CASTPRVAGVTDTQYF. The CDR3 DNA follows: TGTGCCAGCACCCCGAGGGTAGCGGGGGTTACAGATACGCAGTATTTT.

This clonotype was seen only a few times. This chain joins TRBV7-7 and TRBJ2-3; D gene uncertain. This CDR3 contains 16 residues. Germline V CDR1 and CDR2: SSHAT, FNYEAQ (reference sequence). Trimming removed 4 bases at V and 0 bases at J, with 14 bases between. CDR3 residues: CASSSKANSSTDTQYF. The CDR3, as DNA: TGTGCCAGCAGCTCCAAAGCGAACTCTAGCACAGATACGCAGTATTTT.

This clonotype was observed at least ten times. The J gene is TRBJ2-2, the V gene TRBV5-5; a weak D match, TRBD2 (6 bases). With 5 bases removed from V and 2 bases from J, the gap between germline ends came to 16 bases. Germline V CDR1 and CDR2: SGHKS, YYEKEE (reference sequence). The CDR3 runs 16 residues. The CDR3 spells CASSYRLGINTGELFF. As DNA, the CDR3 is TGTGCCAGCAGTTACCGACTAGGGATAAACACCGGGGAGCTGTTTTTT.